The clone carrying this TCR beta chain has just a few counts. The same CDR3 is also encoded by other DNA sequences in this sample. This entry is derived from a study of shared clonotypes between healthy human individuals. Clones were read by immunoSEQ multiplex PCR, and TCRdb kept only the in-frame ones, dropping some. This table holds 950,000 to 1,300,000 clones, roughly 80% found once. Partitioning of CD4+ cells yielded a CD45RA+ naive subset and a CD45RA-negative memory subset. CDR1 and CDR2 from the germline V gene are GTSNPN and SVGIG (reference sequence). This CDR3 region has 11 residues. Trimming took 3 bases from V and 2 from J, leaving 4 bases between them.

The sequencing sample was made of memory CD4+ T cells sorted from blood. The subset here: CD45RA-negative fraction. This TCR came from a man in his late teens or twenties in good health. The V and J genes are TRBV30 and TRBJ1-1; unclear D gene. The CDR3 loop reads CAWRVNTEAFF. The CDR3 nucleotides read TGTGCCTGGAGGGTTAACACTGAAGCTTTCTTT.